Below, one T cell receptor (beta chain) is given with its context. RNA transcripts served as the template for amplifying TCR beta CDR3 regions. Carried out on the TCR CDR3, a first-round RT-PCR used the HTBI primer set. TCRdb itself ran the multiplex PCR reads through MiXCR, one entry per CDR3 protein. Of approximately 610,000 distinct CDR3 sequences listed, roughly 15% are singletons. The CDR3 covers 15 residues. Trimming pared 0 bases from V and 7 bases from J, leaving 15 bases between. This entry comes from a study of T cells in Graves' hyperthyroidism and ophthalmopathy. On the study more broadly: Any treatment followed the collection of peripheral blood at initial diagnosis.

Sequenced: blood. This TCR was sampled from a woman aged 40 to 55 with Graves' ophthalmopathy. This chain links TRBV12-3 or TRBV12-4 with TRBJ1-2; D possibly corresponds to TRBD1 (6 bases). CDR3 in amino acids: CASSLAGGPSGGYTF. The CDR3 bases are TGTGCCAGCAGTTTAGCGGGGGGCCCCTCGGGTGGCTACACCTTC.